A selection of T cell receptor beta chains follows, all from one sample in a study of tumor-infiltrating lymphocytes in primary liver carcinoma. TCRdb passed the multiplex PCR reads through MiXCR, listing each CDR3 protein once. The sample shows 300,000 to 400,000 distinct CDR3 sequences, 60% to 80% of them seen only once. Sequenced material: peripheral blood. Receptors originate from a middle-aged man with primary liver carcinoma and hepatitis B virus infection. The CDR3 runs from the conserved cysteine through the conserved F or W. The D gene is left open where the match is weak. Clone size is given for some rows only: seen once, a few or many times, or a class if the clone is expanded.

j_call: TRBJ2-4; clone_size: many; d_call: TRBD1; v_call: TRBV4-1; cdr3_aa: CASSLTGGGRNIQYF; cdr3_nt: TGCGCCAGCAGCCTCACAGGGGGCGGACGGAACATTCAGTACTTC
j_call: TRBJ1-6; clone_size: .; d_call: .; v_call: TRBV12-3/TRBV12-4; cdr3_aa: CASIPGDSYNSPLHF; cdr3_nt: TGTGCCAGCATCCCTGGGGACTCCTATAATTCACCCCTCCACTTT
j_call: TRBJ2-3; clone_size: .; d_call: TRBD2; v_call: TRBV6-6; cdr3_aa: CASGPGLAVGPDTQYF; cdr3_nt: TGTGCCAGCGGCCCCGGACTAGCGGTAGGGCCGGATACGCAGTATTTT
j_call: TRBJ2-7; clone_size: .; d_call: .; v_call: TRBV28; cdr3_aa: CASSSIPGSKVYEQYF; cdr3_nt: TGTGCCAGCAGCTCAATCCCCGGGAGCAAAGTCTACGAGCAGTACTTC
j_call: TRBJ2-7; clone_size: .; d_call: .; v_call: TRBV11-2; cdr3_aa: CASSLAGGIHDEQYF; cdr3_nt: TGTGCCAGCAGCTTAGCGGGCGGGATTCACGACGAGCAATACTTC
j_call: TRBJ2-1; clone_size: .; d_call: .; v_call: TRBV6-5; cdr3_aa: CASRQGGDEQLF; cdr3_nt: TGTGCCAGCAGACAAGGGGGGGATGAGCAGCTCTTC
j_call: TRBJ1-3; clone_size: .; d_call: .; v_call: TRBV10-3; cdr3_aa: CAISESKSPNTIYF; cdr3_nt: TGTGCCATCAGTGAGTCGAAGAGCCCAAACACCATATATTTT
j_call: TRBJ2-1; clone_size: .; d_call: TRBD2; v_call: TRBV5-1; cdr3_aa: CASNLEPSGSGLF; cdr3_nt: TGCGCCAGCAACTTGGAGCCTAGCGGGAGTGGGCTCTTC
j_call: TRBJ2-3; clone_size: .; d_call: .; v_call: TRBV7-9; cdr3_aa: CASSPHGVTQYF; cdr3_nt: TGTGCCAGCAGCCCTCACGGAGTTACGCAGTATTTT
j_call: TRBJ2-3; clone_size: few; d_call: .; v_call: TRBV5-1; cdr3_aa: CASSLALGASSTDTQYF; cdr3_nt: TGCGCCAGCAGCTTGGCCTTAGGAGCGTCGAGCACAGATACGCAGTATTTT
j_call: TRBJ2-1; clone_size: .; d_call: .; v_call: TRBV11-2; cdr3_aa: CVSSSPKGSEQFF; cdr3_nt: TGTGTCAGCAGCTCCCCGAAAGGGTCAGAGCAGTTCTTC
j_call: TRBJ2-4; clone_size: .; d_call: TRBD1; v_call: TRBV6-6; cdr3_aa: CAGRPGQGARNIQYF; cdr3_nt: TGTGCCGGCAGGCCAGGACAGGGTGCTAGGAACATTCAGTACTTC
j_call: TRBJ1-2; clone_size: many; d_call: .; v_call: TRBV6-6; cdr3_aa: CASSSTGNYGYTF; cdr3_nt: TGTGCCAGTAGTTCTACAGGAAACTATGGCTACACCTTC
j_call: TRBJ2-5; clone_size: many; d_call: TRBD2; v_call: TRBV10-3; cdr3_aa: CAISASSGETQYF; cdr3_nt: TGTGCCATCAGTGCTAGTAGCGGGGAGACCCAGTACTTC
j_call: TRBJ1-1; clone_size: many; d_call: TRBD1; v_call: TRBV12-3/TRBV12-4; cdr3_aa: CASGPGGNTEAFF; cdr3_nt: TGTGCCAGCGGACCAGGGGGGAACACTGAAGCTTTCTTT
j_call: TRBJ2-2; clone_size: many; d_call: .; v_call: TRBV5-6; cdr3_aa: CASSPSRGGYTGELFF; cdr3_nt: TGTGCCAGCAGCCCCAGTCGTGGGGGGTACACCGGGGAGCTGTTTTTT
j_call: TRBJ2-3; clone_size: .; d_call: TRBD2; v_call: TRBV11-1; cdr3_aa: CASTEGTLTRGTTDTQYF; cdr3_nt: TGCGCCAGCACGGAGGGTACCTTGACGCGGGGGACCACAGATACGCAATATTTT
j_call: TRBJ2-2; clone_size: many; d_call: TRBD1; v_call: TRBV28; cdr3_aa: CASRGQGPGELFF; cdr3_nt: TGTGCCAGCAGGGGACAGGGTCCCGGGGAGCTGTTTTTT
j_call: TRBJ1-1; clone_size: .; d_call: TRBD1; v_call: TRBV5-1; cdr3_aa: CTSRPTQGVMNTEAFF; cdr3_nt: TGCACCAGCAGGCCTACACAGGGGGTAATGAACACTGAAGCTTTCTTT
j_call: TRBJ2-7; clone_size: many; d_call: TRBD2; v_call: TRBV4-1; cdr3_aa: CASSQDPSGYEQYF; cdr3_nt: TGCGCCAGCAGCCAAGATCCTAGCGGCTACGAGCAGTACTTC
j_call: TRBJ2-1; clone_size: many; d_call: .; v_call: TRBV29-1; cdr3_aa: CSALSGIPYNEQFF; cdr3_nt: TGCAGCGCCCTTAGCGGAATCCCCTACAATGAGCAGTTCTTC
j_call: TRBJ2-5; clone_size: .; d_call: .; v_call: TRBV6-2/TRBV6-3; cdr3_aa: CVTHERQIQETQYF; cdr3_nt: TGTGTCACTCACGAACGGCAGATACAAGAGACCCAGTACTTC
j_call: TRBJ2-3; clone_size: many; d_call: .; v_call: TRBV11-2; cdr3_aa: CASSLDDSRTDTQYF; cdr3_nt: TGTGCCAGCAGCTTAGATGACTCCCGCACAGATACGCAGTATTTT
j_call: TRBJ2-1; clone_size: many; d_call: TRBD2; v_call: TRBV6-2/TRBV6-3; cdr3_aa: CASIQREGSYNEQFF; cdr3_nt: TGTGCCAGCATCCAGCGGGAGGGGTCCTACAATGAGCAGTTCTTC
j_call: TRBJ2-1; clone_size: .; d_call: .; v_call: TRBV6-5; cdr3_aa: CTSSRTGSLYNKQFF; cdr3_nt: TGTACCAGCAGCCGAACTGGATCCCTGTACAATAAGCAGTTCTTC
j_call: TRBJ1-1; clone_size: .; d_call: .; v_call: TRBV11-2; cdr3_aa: CACSLYRSVSEAFF; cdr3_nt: TGTGCCTGCAGCTTATATCGGAGCGTCAGTGAAGCTTTCTTT
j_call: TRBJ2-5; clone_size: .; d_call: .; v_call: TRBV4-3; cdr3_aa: CASSQDRWDRETRYF; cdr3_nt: TGCGCCAGCAGCCAAGATCGCTGGGATCGAGAGACCCGGTACTTT
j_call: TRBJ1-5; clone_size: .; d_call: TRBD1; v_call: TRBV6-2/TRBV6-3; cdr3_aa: CTSTNRGGDNQPQHF; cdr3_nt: TGTACCAGCACCAACAGGGGAGGTGACAATCAGCCCCAACATTTT
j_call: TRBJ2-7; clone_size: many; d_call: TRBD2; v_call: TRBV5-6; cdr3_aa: CASSFRKAGNYEQYF; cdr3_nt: TGTGCCAGCAGCTTTAGGAAAGCGGGAAACTACGAGCAGTACTTC
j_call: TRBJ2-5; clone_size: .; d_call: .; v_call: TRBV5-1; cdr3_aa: CARSLNGQRSAGETQYF; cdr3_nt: TGTGCCAGGAGCTTGAATGGCCAGCGGTCTGCGGGGGAGACCCAGTACTTC
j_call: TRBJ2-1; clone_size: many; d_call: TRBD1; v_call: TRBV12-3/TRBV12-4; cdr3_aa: CASSPGTGGVYNEQFF; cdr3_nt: TGTGCCAGCAGTCCCGGGACAGGGGGAGTCTACAATGAGCAGTTCTTC
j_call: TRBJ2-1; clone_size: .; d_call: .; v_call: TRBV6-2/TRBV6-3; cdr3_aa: CDSSLGPGEMKMNEQFF; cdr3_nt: TGTGACAGCAGTTTGGGGCCCGGGGAGATGAAGATGAATGAACAGTTCTTC
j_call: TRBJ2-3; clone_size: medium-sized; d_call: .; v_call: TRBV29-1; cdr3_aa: CSVGGASGDTQYF; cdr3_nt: TGCAGCGTAGGGGGGGCATCGGGGGATACGCAGTATTTT
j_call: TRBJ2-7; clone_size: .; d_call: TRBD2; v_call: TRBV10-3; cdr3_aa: CAISPSGTPYDQYF; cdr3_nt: TGTGCCATCAGTCCCAGCGGGACCCCCTACGACCAGTACTTC
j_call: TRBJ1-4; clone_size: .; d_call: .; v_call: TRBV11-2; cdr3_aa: CVSSQPVRGLVRLFF; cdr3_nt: TGTGTCAGCAGTCAACCCGTACGGGGGCTGGTAAGACTGTTTTTT
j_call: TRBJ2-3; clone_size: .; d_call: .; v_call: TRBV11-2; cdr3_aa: CLSSSQGGDTQYF; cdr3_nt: TGTCTCAGCAGCTCCCAGGGTGGGGATACGCAGTATTTT
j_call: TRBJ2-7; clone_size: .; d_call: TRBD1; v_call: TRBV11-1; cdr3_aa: CASSDTGTGYEQYF; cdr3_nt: TGTGCCAGCAGCGACACCGGGACAGGGTACGAACAGTACTTC
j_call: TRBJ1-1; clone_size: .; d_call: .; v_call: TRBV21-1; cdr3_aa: CASSKGAIGAEAFF; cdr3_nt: TGTGCCAGCAGCAAAGGGGCGATAGGGGCTGAAGCTTTCTTT
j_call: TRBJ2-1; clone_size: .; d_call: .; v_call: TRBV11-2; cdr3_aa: CASSSGPKLGEQFF; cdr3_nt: TGTGCCAGCAGCTCCGGACCTAAATTGGGTGAGCAGTTCTTC
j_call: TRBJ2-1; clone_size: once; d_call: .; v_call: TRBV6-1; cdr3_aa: CASSEFTGSGNEQFF; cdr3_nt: TGTGCCAGCAGTGAGTTCACAGGATCCGGGAATGAGCAGTTCTTC
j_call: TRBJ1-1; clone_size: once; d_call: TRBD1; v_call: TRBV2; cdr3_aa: CASRGQGGNTEAFF; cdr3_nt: TGTGCCAGTAGGGGACAGGGAGGAAACACTGAAGCTTTCTTT
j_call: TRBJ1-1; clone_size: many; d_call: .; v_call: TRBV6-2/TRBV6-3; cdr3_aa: CASSLGPTEAFF; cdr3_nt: TGTGCCAGCAGCCTGGGACCAACCGAAGCTTTCTTT
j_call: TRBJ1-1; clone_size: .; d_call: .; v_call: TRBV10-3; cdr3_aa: CTISESLAGTGAFF; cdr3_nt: TGTACCATCAGTGAGTCGTTAGCAGGGACCGGAGCTTTCTTT
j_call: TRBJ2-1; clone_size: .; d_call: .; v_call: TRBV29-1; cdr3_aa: CSVDFLDTNSYNEQFF; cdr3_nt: TGCAGCGTTGATTTTCTGGACACCAACTCCTACAATGAGCAGTTCTTC
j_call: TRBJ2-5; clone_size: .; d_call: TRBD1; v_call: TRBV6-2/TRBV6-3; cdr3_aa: CACKEGGQKETQYF; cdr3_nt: TGTGCCTGCAAGGAAGGGGGACAGAAAGAGACCCAGTACTTC
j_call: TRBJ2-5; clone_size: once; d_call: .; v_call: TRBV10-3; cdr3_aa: CTISDQETQYF; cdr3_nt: TGTACCATCAGCGACCAAGAGACCCAGTACTTC
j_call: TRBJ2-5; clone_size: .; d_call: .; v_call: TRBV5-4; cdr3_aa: CANSSRTLLETQYF; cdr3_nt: TGTGCCAACAGCTCGAGGACCCTTTTGGAGACCCAGTACTTT
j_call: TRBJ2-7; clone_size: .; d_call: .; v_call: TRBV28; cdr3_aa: CASSAPDRDEQYF; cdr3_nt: TGTGCCAGCAGTGCACCCGATCGGGACGAGCAGTACTTC
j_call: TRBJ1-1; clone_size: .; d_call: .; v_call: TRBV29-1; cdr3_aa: CSVDLDGGALF; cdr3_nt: TGCAGCGTTGATTTGGACGGGGGGGCTCTCTTT
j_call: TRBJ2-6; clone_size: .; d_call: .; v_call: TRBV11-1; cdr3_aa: CASTPGAGVNVLTF; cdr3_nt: TGTGCCAGCACTCCGGGTGCTGGGGTCAACGTCCTGACTTTC
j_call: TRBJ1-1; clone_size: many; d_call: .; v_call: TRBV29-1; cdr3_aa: CSAGSGWGMNTEAFF; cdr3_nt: TGCAGCGCAGGGTCAGGGTGGGGCATGAACACTGAAGCTTTCTTT
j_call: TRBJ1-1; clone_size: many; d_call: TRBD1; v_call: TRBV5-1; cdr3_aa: CASREGQMNTEAFF; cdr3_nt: TGCGCCAGCAGGGAGGGACAGATGAACACTGAAGCTTTCTTT
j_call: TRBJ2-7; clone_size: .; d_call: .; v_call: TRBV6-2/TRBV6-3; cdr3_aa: CASSYGPFRRGGYEQYF; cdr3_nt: TGTGCCAGCAGTTACGGGCCCTTCAGGCGAGGGGGCTACGAGCAGTACTTC